Reported below is one TCR beta chain. This sample is part of a study of T-cell reconstitution after alpha-beta-depleted transplantation in children. This CDR3 has 11 residues. The germline gives CDR1 MNHEY, CDR2 SVGEGT. Deletions cut 5 bases from V and 8 bases from J, with 7 bases between. Preparing the TCRbeta library involved the use of unique molecular identifiers. TCRdb re-derived calls from the PCR reads in MiXCR, one entry per CDR3 protein. The sample holds more than 450,000 distinct CDR3 sequences; roughly 18% are singletons and the top ten take around 3.3%. The receptor was derived from a human donor who donated a stem cell graft to a child with acute lymphoblastic leukemia. The material sequenced was PBMCs from the stem cell graft donor, taken from the stem cell graft. This sequence joins TRBV6-2 or TRBV6-3 and TRBJ2-1, with no clear D. This chain's CDR3 is CASSDWYEQFF. As DNA, the CDR3 is TGTGCCAGCAGTGACTGGTATGAGCAGTTCTTC.